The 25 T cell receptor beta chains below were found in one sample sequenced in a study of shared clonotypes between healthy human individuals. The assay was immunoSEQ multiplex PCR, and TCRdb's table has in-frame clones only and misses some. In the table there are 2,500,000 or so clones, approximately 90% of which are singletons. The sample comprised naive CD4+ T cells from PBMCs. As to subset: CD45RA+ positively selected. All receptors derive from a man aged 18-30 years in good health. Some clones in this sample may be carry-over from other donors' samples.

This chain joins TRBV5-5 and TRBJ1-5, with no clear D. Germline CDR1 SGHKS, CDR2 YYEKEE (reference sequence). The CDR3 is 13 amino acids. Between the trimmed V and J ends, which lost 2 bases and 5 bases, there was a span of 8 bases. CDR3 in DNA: TGTGCCAGCAGCTTATTGATTGATCAGCCCCAGCATTTT. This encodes CASSLLIDQPQHF.

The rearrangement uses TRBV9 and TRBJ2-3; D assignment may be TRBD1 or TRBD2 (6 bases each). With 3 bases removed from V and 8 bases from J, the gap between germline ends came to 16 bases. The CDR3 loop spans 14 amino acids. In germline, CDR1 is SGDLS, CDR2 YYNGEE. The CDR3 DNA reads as TGTGCCAGCAGCGCGACAGGTATGGGGGGTACGCAGTATTTT. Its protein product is CASSATGMGGTQYF.

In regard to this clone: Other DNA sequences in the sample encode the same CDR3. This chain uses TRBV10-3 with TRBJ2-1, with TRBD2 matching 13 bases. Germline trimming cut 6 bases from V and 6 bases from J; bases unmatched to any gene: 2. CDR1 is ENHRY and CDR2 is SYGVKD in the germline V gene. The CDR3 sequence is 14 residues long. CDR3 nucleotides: TGTGCCATCAGAGGGACTAGCGGGACCAATGAGCAGTTCTTC. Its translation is CAIRGTSGTNEQFF.

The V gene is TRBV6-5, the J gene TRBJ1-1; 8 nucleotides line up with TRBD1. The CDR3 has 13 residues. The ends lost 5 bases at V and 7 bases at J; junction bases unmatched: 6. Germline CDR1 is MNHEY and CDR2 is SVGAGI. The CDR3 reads CASSRTGGGEAFF. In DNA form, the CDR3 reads TGTGCCAGCAGTCGCACAGGGGGTGGTGAAGCTTTCTTT.

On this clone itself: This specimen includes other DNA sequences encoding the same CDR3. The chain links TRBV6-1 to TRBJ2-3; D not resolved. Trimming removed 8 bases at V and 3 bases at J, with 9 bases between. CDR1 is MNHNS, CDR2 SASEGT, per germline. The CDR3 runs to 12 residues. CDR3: CASRLSTDTQYF. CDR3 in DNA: TGTGCCAGCCGCCTTTCGACAGATACGCAGTATTTT.

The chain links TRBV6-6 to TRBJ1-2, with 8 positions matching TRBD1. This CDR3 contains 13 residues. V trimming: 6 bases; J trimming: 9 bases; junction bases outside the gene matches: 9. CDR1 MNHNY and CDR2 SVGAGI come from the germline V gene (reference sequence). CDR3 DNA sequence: TGTGCCAGCAGGGACAGGGTTCCGAGGAGCTACACCTTC. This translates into CASRDRVPRSYTF.

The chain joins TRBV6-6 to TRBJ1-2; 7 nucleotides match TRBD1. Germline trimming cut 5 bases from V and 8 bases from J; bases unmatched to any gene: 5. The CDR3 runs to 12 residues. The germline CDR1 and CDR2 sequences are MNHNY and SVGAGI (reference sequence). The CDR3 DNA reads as TGTGCCAGCAGTCAGGACAGGTCGGGCTACACCTTC. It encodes CASSQDRSGYTF.

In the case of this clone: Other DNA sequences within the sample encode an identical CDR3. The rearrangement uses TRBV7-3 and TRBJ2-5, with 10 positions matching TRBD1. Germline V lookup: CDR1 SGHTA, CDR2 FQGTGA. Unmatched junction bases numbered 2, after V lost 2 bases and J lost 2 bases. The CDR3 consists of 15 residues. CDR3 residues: CASSLLGQGQETQYF. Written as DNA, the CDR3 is TGTGCCAGCAGCTTATTGGGACAGGGGCAAGAGACCCAGTACTTC.

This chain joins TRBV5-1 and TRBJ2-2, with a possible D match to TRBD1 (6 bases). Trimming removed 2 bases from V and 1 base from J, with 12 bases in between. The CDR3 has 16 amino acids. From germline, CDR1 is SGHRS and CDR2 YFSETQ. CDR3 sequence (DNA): TGCGCCAGCAGCTTTGGTTCACAGGGGAACACCGGGGAGCTGTTTTTT. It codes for CASSFGSQGNTGELFF.

The CDR3 region is CASVNRTSNQPQHF. In DNA form, the CDR3 reads TGTGCCAGCGTGAACAGGACGAGCAATCAGCCCCAGCATTTT. The chain joins TRBV19 to TRBJ1-5, with D maybe TRBD1 (5 bases). The germline V gene encodes CDR1 LNHDA and CDR2 SQIVND (reference sequence). V was trimmed by 9 bases and J by 1 base, leaving 13 bases between them. This CDR3 has 14 residues.

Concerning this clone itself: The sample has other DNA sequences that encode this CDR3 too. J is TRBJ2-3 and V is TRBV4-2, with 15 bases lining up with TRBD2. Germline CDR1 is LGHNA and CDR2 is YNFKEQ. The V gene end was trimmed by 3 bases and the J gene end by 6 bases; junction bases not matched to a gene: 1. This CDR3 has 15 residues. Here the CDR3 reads CASSQGLAGGDTQYF. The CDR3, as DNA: TGTGCCAGCAGCCAGGGACTAGCGGGAGGTGATACGCAGTATTTT.

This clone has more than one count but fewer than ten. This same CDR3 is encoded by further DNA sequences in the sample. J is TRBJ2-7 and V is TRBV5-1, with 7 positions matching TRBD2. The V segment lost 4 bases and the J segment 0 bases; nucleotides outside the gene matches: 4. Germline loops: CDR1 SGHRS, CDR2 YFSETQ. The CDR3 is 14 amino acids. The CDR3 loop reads CASSPGTTSYEQYF. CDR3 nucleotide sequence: TGCGCCAGCAGCCCCGGGACTACCTCCTACGAGCAGTACTTC.

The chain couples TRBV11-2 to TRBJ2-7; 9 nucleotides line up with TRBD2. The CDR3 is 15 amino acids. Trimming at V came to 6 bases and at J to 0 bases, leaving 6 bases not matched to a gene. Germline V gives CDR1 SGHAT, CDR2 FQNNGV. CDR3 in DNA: TGTGCCAGCAGATCGCTAGCGGGGAGCTCCTACGAGCAGTACTTC. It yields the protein CASRSLAGSSYEQYF.

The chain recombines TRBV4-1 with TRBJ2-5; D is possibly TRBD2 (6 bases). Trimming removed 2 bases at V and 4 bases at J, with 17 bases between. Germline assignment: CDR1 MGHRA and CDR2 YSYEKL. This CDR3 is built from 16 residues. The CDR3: CASSQPSAAGLETQYF. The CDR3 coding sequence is TGCGCCAGCAGCCAACCTAGCGCGGCGGGATTAGAGACCCAGTACTTC.

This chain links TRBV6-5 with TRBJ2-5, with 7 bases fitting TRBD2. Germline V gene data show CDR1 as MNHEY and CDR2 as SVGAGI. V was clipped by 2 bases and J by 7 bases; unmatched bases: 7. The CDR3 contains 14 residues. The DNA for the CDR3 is TGTGCCAGCAGTTACAATGGGGGGGTCGGGACCCAGTACTTC. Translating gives CASSYNGGVGTQYF.

This chain's CDR3 is CAWSLAGGRSSTDTQYF. Here the CDR3 DNA reads TGTGCCTGGAGTTTAGCGGGAGGGCGATCTAGCACAGATACGCAGTATTTT. J is TRBJ2-3 and V is TRBV30; 11 bases match TRBD2. This CDR3 spans 17 amino acids. Germline-derived CDR1 and CDR2 are GTSNPN and SVGIG (reference sequence). V was pared by 2 bases and J by 0 bases, with 7 bases of the junction left unmatched.

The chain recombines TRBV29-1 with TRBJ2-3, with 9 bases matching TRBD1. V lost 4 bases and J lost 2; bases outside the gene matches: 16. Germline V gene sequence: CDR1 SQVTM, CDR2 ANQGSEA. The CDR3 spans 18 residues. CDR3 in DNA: TGCAGCGTTGCGGCGGGACAGGGAATTAGCTCGCTCACAGATACGCAGTATTTT. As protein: CSVAAGQGISSLTDTQYF.

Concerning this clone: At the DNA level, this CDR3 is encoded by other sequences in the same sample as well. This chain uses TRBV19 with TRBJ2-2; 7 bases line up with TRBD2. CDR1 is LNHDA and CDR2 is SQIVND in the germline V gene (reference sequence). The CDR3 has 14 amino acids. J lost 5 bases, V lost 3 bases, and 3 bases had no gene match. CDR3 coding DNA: TGTGCCAGTAGTATTGTTAGCGGGACCGGGGAGCTGTTTTTT. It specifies CASSIVSGTGELFF.

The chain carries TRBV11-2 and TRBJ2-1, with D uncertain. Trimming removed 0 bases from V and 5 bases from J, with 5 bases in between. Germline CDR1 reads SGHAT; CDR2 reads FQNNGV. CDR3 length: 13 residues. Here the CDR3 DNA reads TGTGCCAGCAGCTTAGATCCCAACAATGAGCAGTTCTTC. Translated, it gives CASSLDPNNEQFF.

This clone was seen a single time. The CDR3 sequence is CASTIGLADSNEQFF. CDR3 DNA: TGTGCCAGCACCATCGGACTAGCGGATTCCAATGAGCAGTTCTTC. V and J are TRBV27 and TRBJ2-1, with 10 bases identical to TRBD2. Germline V lookup: CDR1 MNHEY, CDR2 SMNVEV (reference sequence). There are 15 residues in the CDR3. Unmatched junction bases numbered 9, after V lost 7 bases and J lost 6 bases.

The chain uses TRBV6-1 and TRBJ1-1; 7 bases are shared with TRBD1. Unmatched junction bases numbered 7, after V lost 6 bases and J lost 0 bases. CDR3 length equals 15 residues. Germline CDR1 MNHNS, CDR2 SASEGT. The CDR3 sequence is CASRGGTVMNTEAFF. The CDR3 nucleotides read TGTGCCAGCAGGGGCGGGACAGTTATGAACACTGAAGCTTTCTTT.

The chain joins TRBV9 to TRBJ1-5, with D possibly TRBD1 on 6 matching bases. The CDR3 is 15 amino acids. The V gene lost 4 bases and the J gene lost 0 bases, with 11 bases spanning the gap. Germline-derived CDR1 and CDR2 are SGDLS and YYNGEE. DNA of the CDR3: TGTGCCAGCAGCCGGACAGACGATAGCAATCAGCCCCAGCATTTT. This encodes CASSRTDDSNQPQHF.

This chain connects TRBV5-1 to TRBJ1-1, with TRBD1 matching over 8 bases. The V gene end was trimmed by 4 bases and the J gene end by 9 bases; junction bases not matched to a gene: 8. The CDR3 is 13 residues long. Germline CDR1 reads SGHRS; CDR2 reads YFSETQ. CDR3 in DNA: TGCGCCAGCAGCGAAGGCCAGGGGGCCAAAGCTTTCTTT. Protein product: CASSEGQGAKAFF.

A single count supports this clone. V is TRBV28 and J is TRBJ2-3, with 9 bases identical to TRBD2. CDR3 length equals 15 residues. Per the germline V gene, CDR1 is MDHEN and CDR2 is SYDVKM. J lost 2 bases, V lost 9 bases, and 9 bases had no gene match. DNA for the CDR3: TGTGCCAGTACTAAAAGCGGGAGGTACACAGATACGCAGTATTTT. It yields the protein CASTKSGRYTDTQYF.

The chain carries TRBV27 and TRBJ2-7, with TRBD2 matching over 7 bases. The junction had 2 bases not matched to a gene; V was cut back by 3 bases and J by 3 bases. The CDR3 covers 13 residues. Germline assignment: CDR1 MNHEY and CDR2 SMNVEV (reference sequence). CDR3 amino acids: CASSFSSGYEQYF. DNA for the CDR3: TGTGCCAGCAGTTTTTCTAGCGGCTACGAGCAGTACTTC.